There are a few counts of the clone carrying this T cell receptor beta chain. Its antigen is not identified. Clones were read by immunoSEQ multiplex PCR, and TCRdb kept only the in-frame ones, dropping some. The sample has over 50,000 clones, 70% to 90% seen once. This entry belongs to a study of a mutant IDH1 vaccine in newly diagnosed glioma. Overall study context: Scheduled for weeks 1, 3, 5, 7, 11, 15, 19 and 23, eight vaccinations were given to patients. The study started vaccination 4-6 weeks after radiotherapy alone, or with temozolomide cycles. The treated group averaged about 41 years old and was roughly 60% male, about 40% female.

Time point indicated: week 5, during vaccination. Each dose delivered 300 ug of mutant IDH1 20-mer peptide subcutaneously with imiquimod. This sequence was found in a woman aged 40 to 50 with glioma. This material consisted of PBMCs, taken from a glioma patient whose treatment included an IDH1 peptide vaccine.

DNA for the CDR3: TGTGCCAGCAGCGTGGGACAGGGCCTTAATCAGCCCCAGCATTTT. It codes for CASSVGQGLNQPQHF. This chain connects TRBV6-1 to TRBJ1-5; TRBD1 aligns across 9 bases. The J segment lost 4 bases and the V segment lost 6 bases, leaving 7 bases of the junction unmatched. The CDR3 extends over 15 amino acids. Germline lookup yields CDR1 MNHNS and CDR2 SASEGT.